The rows below give T cell receptor beta chains drawn from one sample of a study of CD8 T cells in Susac syndrome. Each CDR3 protein is one row after TCRdb ran MiXCR on the immunoSEQ multiplex PCR reads. This table holds around 130,000 distinct CDR3 sequences, over 90% found once. Material for sequencing was CD4+ T cells from PBMCs. These receptors were obtained from a human donor with Susac syndrome. Both conserved end residues are part of each CDR3. A D gene is named only where the DNA matches it firmly. Size is stated for part of the rows, as once, few or many counts, or as a class when the clone is expanded.

abundance: NA
d_gene: NA
v_gene: TRBV9
j_gene: TRBJ2-5
CDR3nt: TGTGCCAGCAGCGTAGAGGGGGGGACCCAGTACTTC
CDR3aa: CASSVEGGTQYF

abundance: NA
d_gene: NA
v_gene: TRBV30
j_gene: TRBJ2-7
CDR3nt: TGTGCCTGGAGTACCCGGGACGAGCAGTACTTC
CDR3aa: CAWSTRDEQYF

abundance: NA
d_gene: TRBD1
v_gene: TRBV29-1
j_gene: TRBJ2-7
CDR3nt: TGCAGCGTGGGCAGGGGGTTAAACGAGCAGTACTTC
CDR3aa: CSVGRGLNEQYF

abundance: NA
d_gene: NA
v_gene: TRBV5-4
j_gene: TRBJ1-1
CDR3nt: TGTGCCAGCAGCTTCGGCGGGCCGCTCGGTACTGAAGCTTTCTTT
CDR3aa: CASSFGGPLGTEAFF

abundance: NA
d_gene: NA
v_gene: TRBV29-1
j_gene: TRBJ1-1
CDR3nt: TGCAGCGCCAGACGGGGGATGGACACTGAAGCTTTCTTT
CDR3aa: CSARRGMDTEAFF

abundance: NA
d_gene: TRBD1
v_gene: TRBV5-1
j_gene: TRBJ2-1
CDR3nt: TGCGCCAGCAGCCGCGGGGACAGGGATAACAATGAGCAGTTCTTC
CDR3aa: CASSRGDRDNNEQFF

abundance: NA
d_gene: NA
v_gene: TRBV29-1
j_gene: TRBJ2-5
CDR3nt: TGCAGCGTTGAAAGGGGGTGGCAAGAGACCCAGTACTTC
CDR3aa: CSVERGWQETQYF

abundance: NA
d_gene: NA
v_gene: TRBV28
j_gene: TRBJ1-1
CDR3nt: TGTGCCAGCACCCACAGGGTGGGGCTCGCTTTCTTT
CDR3aa: CASTHRVGLAFF

abundance: NA
d_gene: NA
v_gene: TRBV3-1
j_gene: TRBJ2-6
CDR3nt: TGTGCCAGCAGCCAAGGGATTGCTTCCTCTGGGGCCAACGTCCTGACTTTC
CDR3aa: CASSQGIASSGANVLTF

abundance: NA
d_gene: TRBD1
v_gene: TRBV7-2
j_gene: TRBJ2-4
CDR3nt: TGTGCCAGCACACGACGGGGACAGCGGCTAGCCAAAAACATTCAGTACTTC
CDR3aa: CASTRRGQRLAKNIQYF

abundance: NA
d_gene: NA
v_gene: TRBV24-1
j_gene: TRBJ1-5
CDR3nt: TGTGCCACCAGTGGAGGTAAGATGGCGCCCCAGCATTTT
CDR3aa: CATSGGKMAPQHF

abundance: NA
d_gene: NA
v_gene: TRBV28
j_gene: TRBJ2-7
CDR3nt: TGTGCCAGCAGTAACAATTGGGCCGCCTCCTACGAGCAGTACTTC
CDR3aa: CASSNNWAASYEQYF

abundance: NA
d_gene: NA
v_gene: TRBV12-3/TRBV12-4
j_gene: TRBJ2-3
CDR3nt: TGTGCCAGCAGCTATGACAGGAAGCCCACAGATACGCAGTATTTT
CDR3aa: CASSYDRKPTDTQYF

abundance: NA
d_gene: NA
v_gene: TRBV20-1
j_gene: TRBJ2-3
CDR3nt: TGCAGTGCTAGAGCCCCGGGACACAGCACAGATACGCAGTATTTT
CDR3aa: CSARAPGHSTDTQYF

abundance: NA
d_gene: NA
v_gene: TRBV29-1
j_gene: TRBJ1-1
CDR3nt: TGCAGCGTTGTTCAGGGTACTGAAGCTTTCTTT
CDR3aa: CSVVQGTEAFF

abundance: once
d_gene: NA
v_gene: TRBV18
j_gene: TRBJ1-2
CDR3nt: TGTGCCAGCTCACGGGGACGGGACTATGGCTACACCTTC
CDR3aa: CASSRGRDYGYTF

abundance: once
d_gene: TRBD2
v_gene: TRBV4-1
j_gene: TRBJ2-7
CDR3nt: TGCGCCAGCAGCCAAGCGACTAGCGGGAGGTACGAGCAGTACTTC
CDR3aa: CASSQATSGRYEQYF

abundance: NA
d_gene: NA
v_gene: TRBV29-1
j_gene: TRBJ2-7
CDR3nt: TGCAGCGTTGGTCAAAAGGGGGGACCCCGCTCCTACGAGCAGTACTTC
CDR3aa: CSVGQKGGPRSYEQYF

abundance: NA
d_gene: NA
v_gene: TRBV30
j_gene: TRBJ1-1
CDR3nt: TGTGCCTGGAGTGAGGGGGTATTGAACACTGAAGCTTTCTTT
CDR3aa: CAWSEGVLNTEAFF

abundance: NA
d_gene: NA
v_gene: TRBV20-1
j_gene: TRBJ2-3
CDR3nt: TGCAGTGCTAGAACAGGATTTCTCGAAACAGATACGCAGTATTTT
CDR3aa: CSARTGFLETDTQYF

abundance: NA
d_gene: NA
v_gene: TRBV29-1
j_gene: TRBJ1-2
CDR3nt: TGCAGCGTTGAAGGGGGCCTCTATGGCTACACCTTC
CDR3aa: CSVEGGLYGYTF

abundance: NA
d_gene: TRBD1
v_gene: TRBV6-2/TRBV6-3
j_gene: TRBJ2-1
CDR3nt: TGTGCCAGCAGTTACTCGGGACAGGGGTCCAGGGGTGAGCAGTTCTTC
CDR3aa: CASSYSGQGSRGEQFF

abundance: NA
d_gene: TRBD2
v_gene: TRBV9
j_gene: TRBJ2-3
CDR3nt: TGTGCCAGCAGCGTAGAAGCGGGAGCCACAGATACGCAGTATTTT
CDR3aa: CASSVEAGATDTQYF

abundance: NA
d_gene: NA
v_gene: TRBV6-5
j_gene: TRBJ1-4
CDR3nt: TGTGCCAGCAGTTATAGTGAAGGACCGACTAATGAAAAACTGTTTTTT
CDR3aa: CASSYSEGPTNEKLFF

abundance: NA
d_gene: NA
v_gene: TRBV29-1
j_gene: TRBJ2-1
CDR3nt: TGCAGCGTTAGGGGAAGGCAGGGCTCCTACAATGAGCAGTTCTTC
CDR3aa: CSVRGRQGSYNEQFF

abundance: NA
d_gene: TRBD1
v_gene: TRBV29-1
j_gene: TRBJ2-5
CDR3nt: TGCAGCGTTGACGAACTTGACAGGGCCCAAGAGACCCAGTACTTC
CDR3aa: CSVDELDRAQETQYF

abundance: NA
d_gene: NA
v_gene: TRBV4-2
j_gene: TRBJ2-3
CDR3nt: TGTGCCAGCAGCCCAGGAGTTATAGCTGATACGCAGTATTTT
CDR3aa: CASSPGVIADTQYF

abundance: NA
d_gene: NA
v_gene: TRBV9
j_gene: TRBJ2-7
CDR3nt: TGTGCCAGCAGCATCGGGACTCGTAATACCTACGAGCAGTACTTC
CDR3aa: CASSIGTRNTYEQYF

abundance: NA
d_gene: NA
v_gene: TRBV20-1
j_gene: TRBJ2-2
CDR3nt: TGCAGTGCTACTAGCACCGGGGAGCTGTTTTTT
CDR3aa: CSATSTGELFF

abundance: NA
d_gene: NA
v_gene: TRBV14
j_gene: TRBJ2-7
CDR3nt: TGTGCCAGCAGCCAAGGCTGGACGGCTGTGGGCGAGCAGTACTTC
CDR3aa: CASSQGWTAVGEQYF

abundance: NA
d_gene: NA
v_gene: TRBV29-1
j_gene: TRBJ1-1
CDR3nt: TGCAGCGTTGAAGATGCCCAGGGGAAGAGAACTGAAGCTTTCTTT
CDR3aa: CSVEDAQGKRTEAFF

abundance: NA
d_gene: TRBD1
v_gene: TRBV30
j_gene: TRBJ2-3
CDR3nt: TGTGCCTGGAACCTCGGGACAGGTTCAGATACGCAGTATTTT
CDR3aa: CAWNLGTGSDTQYF

abundance: once
d_gene: TRBD2
v_gene: TRBV2
j_gene: TRBJ2-1
CDR3nt: TGTGCCAGCACCATACTAGCGGGGGCGACCAATGAGCAGTTCTTC
CDR3aa: CASTILAGATNEQFF

abundance: NA
d_gene: TRBD2
v_gene: TRBV9
j_gene: TRBJ2-1
CDR3nt: TGTGCCAGCAGCGTAGTAAGCGGGACTACCTACAATGAGCAGTTCTTC
CDR3aa: CASSVVSGTTYNEQFF

abundance: NA
d_gene: NA
v_gene: TRBV2
j_gene: TRBJ1-1
CDR3nt: TGTGCCAGCAGTGATGAGGTGAACTACACTGAAGCTTTCTTT
CDR3aa: CASSDEVNYTEAFF

abundance: NA
d_gene: NA
v_gene: TRBV30
j_gene: TRBJ1-5
CDR3nt: TGTGCCTGGAGTTTCGGGCACTATGAGGGCGATCAGCCCCAGCATTTT
CDR3aa: CAWSFGHYEGDQPQHF

abundance: NA
d_gene: NA
v_gene: TRBV20-1
j_gene: TRBJ2-5
CDR3nt: TGCAGAGCCATCGATGGGGCGAGAATGGGGACAAGTCAAGAGACCCAGTACTTC
CDR3aa: CRAIDGARMGTSQETQYF

abundance: NA
d_gene: NA
v_gene: TRBV6-5
j_gene: TRBJ2-6
CDR3nt: TGTGCCAGCAGTTACTCGCGATCTGGGGCCAACGTCCTGACTTTC
CDR3aa: CASSYSRSGANVLTF

abundance: NA
d_gene: TRBD1
v_gene: TRBV7-8
j_gene: TRBJ1-2
CDR3nt: TGTGCCAGCAGCTTAGTGGACAGGAACTATGGCTACACCTTC
CDR3aa: CASSLVDRNYGYTF

abundance: once
d_gene: NA
v_gene: TRBV6-6
j_gene: TRBJ1-2
CDR3nt: TGTGCCAGCAGCCAAGGAAACAGGGTCGGCTACACCTTC
CDR3aa: CASSQGNRVGYTF

abundance: NA
d_gene: TRBD1
v_gene: TRBV20-1
j_gene: TRBJ1-1
CDR3nt: TGCAGTGCTAGTTACAGGGGTGAAACGACTTTCTTT
CDR3aa: CSASYRGETTFF

abundance: once
d_gene: NA
v_gene: TRBV3-1
j_gene: TRBJ2-7
CDR3nt: TGTGCCAGCAAGGGGCCCTACGAGCAGTACTTC
CDR3aa: CASKGPYEQYF

abundance: NA
d_gene: NA
v_gene: TRBV20-1
j_gene: TRBJ1-2
CDR3nt: TGCAGTGCCCAGACGCGCCCGGGAGGCTACACCTTC
CDR3aa: CSAQTRPGGYTF

abundance: NA
d_gene: TRBD2
v_gene: TRBV9
j_gene: TRBJ2-1
CDR3nt: TGTGCCAGCAGCGAAGCGGGAGGGCCCTCCTACAATGAGCAGTTCTTC
CDR3aa: CASSEAGGPSYNEQFF

abundance: NA
d_gene: TRBD1
v_gene: TRBV20-1
j_gene: TRBJ2-7
CDR3nt: TGCAGTGCTAGAGAAGCGAGAGAGGGGGCCGAGCAGTACTTC
CDR3aa: CSAREAREGAEQYF

abundance: NA
d_gene: NA
v_gene: TRBV9
j_gene: TRBJ2-7
CDR3nt: TGTGCCAGCAGCGTAGATCCCCGAGAAGGGGAGCAGTACTTC
CDR3aa: CASSVDPREGEQYF

abundance: NA
d_gene: TRBD1
v_gene: TRBV4-3
j_gene: TRBJ2-1
CDR3nt: TGCGCCAGCAGCCGAACCGGTGACAGGGGTAATGAGCAGTTCTTC
CDR3aa: CASSRTGDRGNEQFF

abundance: NA
d_gene: NA
v_gene: TRBV29-1
j_gene: TRBJ2-1
CDR3nt: TGCAGCACTGGGCCTACTAGCAATGAGCAGTTCTTC
CDR3aa: CSTGPTSNEQFF

abundance: NA
d_gene: TRBD1
v_gene: TRBV28
j_gene: TRBJ2-5
CDR3nt: TGTGCCAGCCGGGACAGACTAGAGACCCAGTACTTC
CDR3aa: CASRDRLETQYF

abundance: NA
d_gene: TRBD2
v_gene: TRBV20-1
j_gene: TRBJ2-1
CDR3nt: TGCAGTGCCCCTTTAGCGGGATCCTACAATGAGCAGTTCTTC
CDR3aa: CSAPLAGSYNEQFF

abundance: NA
d_gene: TRBD2
v_gene: TRBV29-1
j_gene: TRBJ2-7
CDR3nt: TGCAGCGTCGCCACCGGGACTAGCGGGAACGAGCAGTACTTC
CDR3aa: CSVATGTSGNEQYF

abundance: NA
d_gene: NA
v_gene: TRBV12-3/TRBV12-4
j_gene: TRBJ2-5
CDR3nt: TGTGCCAGCAGTTTAGACCGACGTCCCCAAGAGACCCAGTACTTC
CDR3aa: CASSLDRRPQETQYF

abundance: NA
d_gene: NA
v_gene: TRBV12-3/TRBV12-4
j_gene: TRBJ2-1
CDR3nt: TGTGCCAGCAGTTTGAGAGGGATCTCCTACAATGAGCAGTTCTTC
CDR3aa: CASSLRGISYNEQFF

abundance: NA
d_gene: NA
v_gene: TRBV20-1
j_gene: TRBJ1-2
CDR3nt: TGCAGTGCTCCCCCGGGCCTAGGGAATGGCTACACCTTC
CDR3aa: CSAPPGLGNGYTF

abundance: NA
d_gene: NA
v_gene: TRBV29-1
j_gene: TRBJ1-1
CDR3nt: TGCAGCGTTCGGGAATATGGCATGAACACTGAAGCTTTCTTT
CDR3aa: CSVREYGMNTEAFF